This TCR beta chain derives from a study of T cell responses to AZD1222 COVID-19 vaccine (dated by TCRdb to about 2021). Some background on the complete study: AZD1222 recipients given second doses at about 4 weeks or at about 12 weeks were pooled, since spike-specific TCR depth and breadth were not found to differ between the two schedules. TCR sequencing was performed for approximately 240 trial participants, of whom around 200 were given two doses of AZD1222 and some 25 were given two doses of MenACWY control vaccine. Enrollment into the trials was organized by age into subgroups of 18-55, 56-69 and 70-plus years, and those subgroups contained approximately 160, 26 and 62 TCR-sequenced participants, respectively. Summary of the overall study and its limitations: Only five or six AZD1222 recipients were SARS-CoV-2 seropositive at baseline, limiting conclusions about previously exposed vaccinees. Reportedly, close to half of the unique spike-specific TCRs recognized epitopes lying outside the regions that are mutated in the B.1.351 and B.1.1.7 variants. Because no day 14 peak-response samples were available, the repertoires could be characterized only after the peak T cell response. CD4 TCRs associated with the vaccine covered the entire spike protein, and the dominant responses were in regions 160-218 and 743-854. Participants were mostly white British and included more females than males, and it was suggested by the authors that clonal diversity may have been underestimated. Spike-specific TCR breadth and depth rose significantly after two AZD1222 doses compared with day 0 and with MenACWY recipients. The 56-69-year group was small, and its depth increase did not reach significance, likely because of low power.

The label giving this sample's time point can be read as: baseline before first vaccination. Vaccinee samples came from UK trials COV001 and COV002, including a single-blind randomized controlled phase 2/3 trial of AZD1222 (ChAdOx1 nCoV-19) in healthy adults. For TCRbeta chain sequencing, PBMC samples from trial participants were taken at day 0 and at day 28 after the second dose. Concerning this clone: Its antigen is unknown. No base qualities exist here, and no much larger clone lies one base off it.

The CDR3 regions of human TCRbeta chains were analyzed by immunosequencing. Concerning the study's data processing: Repertoire TCRs were checked for matches against a reference library of SARS-CoV-2-specific TCRs that had been generated using the MIRA antigen-specificity platform. Breadth was defined as the fraction of unique TCRs that were SARS-CoV-2-associated, and depth was defined as the fraction of total T cells that were SARS-CoV-2-associated. Using the MIRA data, each spike-specific TCR was mapped to the spike region that the TCR reacts to and placed in a CD4 or CD8 class. Log10-transformed breadth and depth values were compared by one-way ANOVA with Sidak's multiple comparisons tests. The source is immuneACCESS, and TCRdb retained only in-frame sequences with V and J called. Part of the clones is not carried over; for the studies checked, unresolved V genes explain less than half of this, and the remainder is unexplained. From that table come the V and J calls and clone size; the DNA was used to work out D and trimming. The sample table shows about 150,000 clones, and about 87% are seen once. The biggest ten clones account for around 3% of the sample.

This specimen was peripheral blood, taken on day 0 of AZD1222 vaccination. The TCR comes from an adult in good health.

The CDR3 region: CASSSSLSTDTQYF. The nucleotide sequence reads as follows: TGTGCCAGCAGCTCTAGCCTTAGCACAGATACGCAGTATTTT. The chain uses TRBV7-2 and TRBJ2-3; perhaps TRBD2 is the D gene, with 5 bases matching. From cysteine to phenylalanine, the CDR3 is 14 amino acids long. The sequence is cut down to CDR3 DNA, 42 bases in frame from base 1. The germline V gene yields SGHTA for CDR1 and FQGNSA for CDR2. Trimming costs V 4 bases and J 0 bases, and their ends lie 8 bases apart.